Below, one T cell receptor (beta chain) is given with its context. This clonotype was observed a few times. Which antigen it targets is not known. No qualities accompany the bases; no much larger clone lies one base away. Receptors were amplified or captured by 5' RACE. This sample was sequenced with an Illumina HiSeq 2500. The second PCR ran for roughly 7 to 12 cycles and used a J-beta primer mix along with a sample-barcoded 5' primer. Each TCR beta cDNA molecule received a unique molecular identifier from a template-switch 5' adaptor carrying 12 random nucleotides. Each sample yielded at least 2.5 million CDR3-containing paired-end reads. All of the RNA was converted into first-strand cDNA using the Mint cDNA synthesis kit, with a TRBC-specific oligonucleotide serving as the primer. Following uracil-DNA glycosylase treatment, a first 18-cycle PCR with universal primers M1SS and BC2_uni_R was performed on all cDNA. Per the original workflow: For normalization, 1 million high-quality reads were randomly selected from each sample, with every read carrying a distinct molecular identifier. Instead of being binned into consensus sequences, reads with shared molecular identifiers were discarded. CDR3 identification, clonotype clustering and error correction used MiTCR with a Q25 quality threshold and the strictest error-elimination algorithm. A nonparametric unseen species model with Euler transformation was used to estimate a lower bound on total TCR beta diversity. TCRdb itself trimmed the public reads at Q25 with fastp, ran MiXCR and retained productive beta chains. Rows with a matching CDR3 protein are joined into one entry that keeps the most common DNA and genes. TCRdb, not the original authors, processed these V and J calls. This sample gives under 1,000,000 distinct CDR3 sequences in total; about 46% of them show up just once. Together, the top ten hold around 18% of the sample.

The sample comes from a study of blood T cells in healthy people across ages (dated by TCRdb to 2013 to 2016). Turning to the overall study: In model experiments, template switching captured about one uniquely barcoded TCR beta cDNA molecule for every two T cells. To track age-related changes in TCR beta repertoire diversity, the study relied on deep sequencing normalized with unique cDNA molecular identifiers. The donors were split into four age groups: young (average 16 years), middle-aged (roughly 39), aged (over 55) and long-lived (roughly 88). To avoid experimental bias, donors of different ages were randomly spread across the sequencing lanes. The study analyzed two additional independent replicas of 1 million unique cDNA reads from the same blood draw for two donors, one aged 18 to 29 and one aged 80 or older.

Donors were a few dozen systemically healthy Caucasian individuals from Russia aged about 6 to 100 years. Approximately 9.3 milliliters of peripheral blood were drawn from each donor into EDTA-treated Vacutainer tubes. Ficoll-Paque density-gradient centrifugation was used to isolate PBMCs, with at least 7 million obtained per sample. Trizol reagent was used to extract total RNA from PBMCs, with at least 6 micrograms per sample. For every donor, an aliquot of PBMCs went through flow cytometry to measure the percentages of naive CD45RAhigh/CD27high T cells. General conclusions and limits of the study: Observed TCR beta diversity per million T cells fell roughly linearly with age, and a significant reduction was already apparent by age around 40. There was a strong correlation between observed TCR beta diversity and the percentage of naive T cells measured by flow cytometry. Total diversity estimates from one million sequenced T cells were considered lower bounds and underestimates. Because the CMV infection status of the donors was unknown, age-related changes in expanded clonotypes may potentially have been confounded. Because profiling used bulk unsorted PBMCs, naive and antigen-experienced compartments could not be compared conclusively. Compared with the aged group, the long-lived group had more naive CD4+ T cells, fewer expanded clones and increased TCR diversity, suggesting age selection.

This TCR came from a man at least 80 years old in good health. What was sequenced was blood.

The CDR3 here reads CSAESASGQETQYF. The DNA reads as follows: TGCAGTGCCGAGTCTGCCAGCGGCCAAGAGACCCAGTACTTC. The V and J segments used are TRBV20-1 and TRBJ2-5, and TRBD2 may be the D gene, going by 5 matching bases. The CDR3 contains 14 residues, cysteine and phenylalanine counted. Only the CDR3 part of the read is kept: 42 bases, read in frame from the first base. Looking up the germline V gene (reference sequence) yields CDR1 DFQATT and CDR2 SNEGSKA. V loses 6 bases of germline sequence and J loses 1 base, and the interval between the two ends is 15 bases.